This is a list of T cell receptor beta chains from one sample in a study of cytomegalovirus exposure and HLA in healthy donors. TCRdb keeps only in-frame clones here, not all; method: immunoSEQ multiplex PCR. The data contain about 140,000 clones, 87% of them singletons. The sequenced sample was PBMCs. Receptors were obtained from a woman aged 25 to 45 in good health and CMV-seronegative. CDR3s include the opening cysteine and the closing phenylalanine or tryptophan. A D gene is named only where the DNA matches it firmly. Only part of the rows carry a size: once, few, many, or a class if the clone is expanded.

V gene: TRBV28
CDR3 length: 13
D gene: NA
J gene: TRBJ1-1
clone size: few
CDR3 DNA: TGTGCCAGCAGCTTGATCAGGGGCACTGAAGCTTTCTTT
CDR3 protein: CASSLIRGTEAFF

V gene: TRBV27
CDR3 length: 14
D gene: NA
J gene: TRBJ2-7
clone size: NA
CDR3 DNA: TGTGCCAGCTCCTTCGGCGGACTCTCTGAGGTGCAGTACTTC
CDR3 protein: CASSFGGLSEVQYF

V gene: TRBV27
CDR3 length: 15
D gene: TRBD2
J gene: TRBJ2-1
clone size: NA
CDR3 DNA: TGTGCCAGCAGTTTATTCAGCGGGGGGGCCTCTGAGCAGTTCTTC
CDR3 protein: CASSLFSGGASEQFF

V gene: TRBV5-5
CDR3 length: 17
D gene: TRBD2
J gene: TRBJ2-3
clone size: NA
CDR3 DNA: TGTGCCGGCAGCGGAAGGACTAGCGGCGGGCCTGGAGGTACGCAGTATTTT
CDR3 protein: CAGSGRTSGGPGGTQYF

V gene: TRBV19
CDR3 length: 12
D gene: NA
J gene: TRBJ1-1
clone size: NA
CDR3 DNA: TGTGCCAGTATAAGCCAGGCCTTTGAAGCTTTCTTT
CDR3 protein: CASISQAFEAFF

V gene: TRBV30
CDR3 length: 13
D gene: NA
J gene: TRBJ1-1
clone size: NA
CDR3 DNA: TGTGCCTGGAACCCGAGCATGAACACTGAAGCTTTCTTT
CDR3 protein: CAWNPSMNTEAFF

V gene: TRBV5-1
CDR3 length: 16
D gene: NA
J gene: TRBJ2-1
clone size: NA
CDR3 DNA: TGCGCCAGCAGCTTAAAATTAGGACAAAATCACAATGAGCAGTTCTTC
CDR3 protein: CASSLKLGQNHNEQFF

V gene: TRBV30
CDR3 length: 12
D gene: NA
J gene: TRBJ1-1
clone size: NA
CDR3 DNA: TGTGCCTGGAGTGACAGGAACACTGAAGCTTTCTTT
CDR3 protein: CAWSDRNTEAFF

V gene: TRBV19
CDR3 length: 14
D gene: TRBD1
J gene: TRBJ1-2
clone size: NA
CDR3 DNA: TGTGCCAGTAGTCACGGGACAGGGGGAGATGGCTACACCTTC
CDR3 protein: CASSHGTGGDGYTF

V gene: TRBV2
CDR3 length: 14
D gene: TRBD2
J gene: TRBJ2-7
clone size: NA
CDR3 DNA: TGTGCCAGCAGTGGGACCGGGGGGGACAACGAGCAGTACTTC
CDR3 protein: CASSGTGGDNEQYF

V gene: TRBV28
CDR3 length: 15
D gene: TRBD1
J gene: TRBJ1-1
clone size: NA
CDR3 DNA: TGTGCCAGCAGTGCCGCAGGGACAGCGAACACTGAAGCTTTCTTT
CDR3 protein: CASSAAGTANTEAFF

V gene: TRBV29-1
CDR3 length: 13
D gene: NA
J gene: TRBJ2-1
clone size: NA
CDR3 DNA: TGCAGCGTTGAAGGGGGGCCCCCAGGGGAGCAGTTCTTC
CDR3 protein: CSVEGGPPGEQFF

V gene: TRBV28
CDR3 length: 16
D gene: NA
J gene: TRBJ2-1
clone size: NA
CDR3 DNA: TGTGCCAGCAGTTTATTTGTAGCGGGGACAGAAAATGAGCAGTTCTTC
CDR3 protein: CASSLFVAGTENEQFF

V gene: TRBV7-6
CDR3 length: 13
D gene: NA
J gene: TRBJ2-1
clone size: NA
CDR3 DNA: TGTGCCAGCAGCCCCCCCGATAGCGATGAGCAGTTCTTC
CDR3 protein: CASSPPDSDEQFF

V gene: TRBV5-8
CDR3 length: 16
D gene: NA
J gene: TRBJ2-6
clone size: NA
CDR3 DNA: TGTGCCAGCAGCGCGGACTATAGTTATGGGGCCAACGTCCTGACTTTC
CDR3 protein: CASSADYSYGANVLTF

V gene: TRBV30
CDR3 length: 16
D gene: NA
J gene: TRBJ2-1
clone size: NA
CDR3 DNA: TGTGCCTGGAGTGAGTCGGGCAGGTTGAGGGACAATGAGCAGTTCTTC
CDR3 protein: CAWSESGRLRDNEQFF

V gene: TRBV28
CDR3 length: 13
D gene: TRBD1
J gene: TRBJ2-1
clone size: NA
CDR3 DNA: TGTGCCAGCATCGGGACAGGGGAGTTCATGCAGTTCTTC
CDR3 protein: CASIGTGEFMQFF

V gene: TRBV7-9
CDR3 length: 14
D gene: NA
J gene: TRBJ1-1
clone size: NA
CDR3 DNA: TGTGCCAGCAGCTTAGACAGGGTAGTCACTGAAGCTTTCTTT
CDR3 protein: CASSLDRVVTEAFF

V gene: TRBV5-1
CDR3 length: 15
D gene: TRBD1
J gene: TRBJ1-2
clone size: NA
CDR3 DNA: TGCGCCAGCAGCCAGGGACAGAACTCTAACTATGGCTACACCTTC
CDR3 protein: CASSQGQNSNYGYTF

V gene: TRBV2
CDR3 length: 14
D gene: TRBD2
J gene: TRBJ2-2
clone size: NA
CDR3 DNA: TGTGCCAGCATGTGGGAGGGGAACACCGGGGAGCTGTTTTTT
CDR3 protein: CASMWEGNTGELFF

V gene: TRBV2
CDR3 length: 14
D gene: TRBD2
J gene: TRBJ2-5
clone size: NA
CDR3 DNA: TGTGCCAGCATTGACCTAGCGGTTCAAGAGACCCAGTACTTC
CDR3 protein: CASIDLAVQETQYF

V gene: TRBV11-2
CDR3 length: 12
D gene: NA
J gene: TRBJ2-7
clone size: NA
CDR3 DNA: TGTGCCAGCAGCCCCCCGGGGGACGAGCAGTACTTC
CDR3 protein: CASSPPGDEQYF

V gene: TRBV18
CDR3 length: 13
D gene: NA
J gene: TRBJ2-2
clone size: NA
CDR3 DNA: TGTGCCAGCTCACCCAGGGACACCGGGGAGCTGTTTTTT
CDR3 protein: CASSPRDTGELFF

V gene: TRBV7-2
CDR3 length: 12
D gene: NA
J gene: TRBJ2-2
clone size: NA
CDR3 DNA: TGTGCCAGCAGCCGACTGGTGGGGGAGCTGTTTTTT
CDR3 protein: CASSRLVGELFF

V gene: TRBV7-9
CDR3 length: 17
D gene: NA
J gene: TRBJ1-2
clone size: NA
CDR3 DNA: TGTGCCAGCAGCTTAGCGGAAGCGGCAGCGACTAACTATGGCTACACCTTC
CDR3 protein: CASSLAEAAATNYGYTF

V gene: TRBV4-1
CDR3 length: 18
D gene: NA
J gene: TRBJ2-1
clone size: NA
CDR3 DNA: TGCGCCAGCAGCCAAGATTTTCCTCCCCCTACGGGGTACAATGAGCAGTTCTTC
CDR3 protein: CASSQDFPPPTGYNEQFF

V gene: TRBV30
CDR3 length: 15
D gene: NA
J gene: TRBJ1-6
clone size: NA
CDR3 DNA: TGTGCCTCCGGACAGAGCAGCTCCTATAATTCACCCCTCCACTTT
CDR3 protein: CASGQSSSYNSPLHF

V gene: TRBV27
CDR3 length: 12
D gene: NA
J gene: TRBJ2-5
clone size: NA
CDR3 DNA: TGTGCCAGCAGCCGTTCCCCCGGGACCCAGTACTTC
CDR3 protein: CASSRSPGTQYF

V gene: TRBV5-4
CDR3 length: 15
D gene: NA
J gene: TRBJ1-2
clone size: NA
CDR3 DNA: TGTGCCAGCAGCGCACGAGGGGGGGGGTTCTATGGCTACACCTTC
CDR3 protein: CASSARGGGFYGYTF

V gene: TRBV19
CDR3 length: 16
D gene: NA
J gene: TRBJ2-1
clone size: NA
CDR3 DNA: TGTGCCAGTAGTCGCGACCCGGGAGAACTCTACAATGAGCAGTTCTTC
CDR3 protein: CASSRDPGELYNEQFF

V gene: TRBV28
CDR3 length: 14
D gene: TRBD1
J gene: TRBJ1-1
clone size: NA
CDR3 DNA: TGTGCCAGCAGCCCGGGACAGACGAACACTGAAGCTTTCTTT
CDR3 protein: CASSPGQTNTEAFF

V gene: TRBV4-3
CDR3 length: 20
D gene: TRBD2
J gene: TRBJ2-6
clone size: NA
CDR3 DNA: TGCGCCAGCAGCCAATTTTACCTCCTAGCGGGAGAAAGTGGGGCCAACGTCCTGACTTTC
CDR3 protein: CASSQFYLLAGESGANVLTF

V gene: TRBV19
CDR3 length: 15
D gene: TRBD1
J gene: TRBJ1-6
clone size: NA
CDR3 DNA: TGTGCCAGTAACCCCGGACAGGGAGGTTTGGCACCCCTCCACTTT
CDR3 protein: CASNPGQGGLAPLHF

V gene: TRBV4-3
CDR3 length: 14
D gene: TRBD2
J gene: TRBJ2-1
clone size: NA
CDR3 DNA: TGCGCCAGCAGCCCGGGACTAGCGGGGCTCGAGCAGTTCTTC
CDR3 protein: CASSPGLAGLEQFF

V gene: TRBV1
CDR3 length: 21
D gene: NA
J gene: TRBJ1-5
clone size: NA
CDR3 DNA: TGCACCAGCAGCCAAGAGCCCCTACCTGAGACAGGGACTTATAGCAATCAGCCCCAGCATTTT
CDR3 protein: CTSSQEPLPETGTYSNQPQHF

V gene: TRBV19
CDR3 length: 14
D gene: NA
J gene: TRBJ2-1
clone size: NA
CDR3 DNA: TGTGCCAGTAGTATCGGGGAGTTTTACAATGAGCAGTTCTTC
CDR3 protein: CASSIGEFYNEQFF

V gene: TRBV13
CDR3 length: 13
D gene: NA
J gene: TRBJ2-1
clone size: NA
CDR3 DNA: TGTGCCAGCAGCCGGGACATAGTTAATGAGCAGTTCTTC
CDR3 protein: CASSRDIVNEQFF

V gene: TRBV7-2
CDR3 length: 16
D gene: NA
J gene: TRBJ2-2
clone size: NA
CDR3 DNA: TGTGCCAGCAGCCCCGGAGGGCGTTCGAACACCGGGGAGCTGTTTTTT
CDR3 protein: CASSPGGRSNTGELFF

V gene: TRBV10-3
CDR3 length: 13
D gene: TRBD2
J gene: TRBJ2-7
clone size: NA
CDR3 DNA: TGTGCCATCAAGGCTAGCGGGAGCTACGAGCAGTACTTC
CDR3 protein: CAIKASGSYEQYF

V gene: TRBV14
CDR3 length: 14
D gene: NA
J gene: TRBJ2-2
clone size: NA
CDR3 DNA: TGTGCCAGCAGCCAACTGTCGAACACCGGGGAGCTGTTTTTT
CDR3 protein: CASSQLSNTGELFF

V gene: TRBV13
CDR3 length: 14
D gene: TRBD2
J gene: TRBJ2-7
clone size: NA
CDR3 DNA: TGTGCCAGCAGCTTAGCGGGAGGCCCCCTCGAGCAGTACTTC
CDR3 protein: CASSLAGGPLEQYF

V gene: TRBV15
CDR3 length: 13
D gene: NA
J gene: TRBJ2-7
clone size: NA
CDR3 DNA: TGTGCCACCAGCCCTCACAAAACCGTCGAGCAGTACTTC
CDR3 protein: CATSPHKTVEQYF

V gene: TRBV5-1
CDR3 length: 14
D gene: NA
J gene: TRBJ1-3
clone size: NA
CDR3 DNA: TGCGCCAGCAGCTTCGGAGGATCTGGAAACACCATATATTTT
CDR3 protein: CASSFGGSGNTIYF

V gene: TRBV5-1
CDR3 length: 15
D gene: NA
J gene: TRBJ1-3
clone size: few
CDR3 DNA: TGCGCCAGCAGCTTGGCGGGGTACTCTGGAAACACCATATATTTT
CDR3 protein: CASSLAGYSGNTIYF